This is a list of T cell receptor beta chains from one sample in a study of blood T cell repertoires in COVID-19. Measured with immunoSEQ multiplex PCR; TCRdb has only the in-frame clones, and not every one. Among approximately 240,000 clones listed, approximately 80% were seen once. The sample consisted of peripheral blood. The receptor set was obtained from a woman older than 75 with active or convalescent COVID-19. Both conserved end residues are part of each CDR3. A D gene is named only where the DNA matches it firmly. Clone size is given for some rows only: seen once, a few or many times, or a class if the clone is expanded.

j_gene | abundance | d_gene | v_gene | CDR3aa | CDR3nt
TRBJ1-1 | . | TRBD1 | TRBV7-2 | CASSFTGTANTEAFF | TGTGCCAGCAGCTTCACCGGGACAGCGAACACTGAAGCTTTCTTT
TRBJ2-7 | . | TRBD2 | TRBV7-2 | CASSSPQRGSYEQYF | TGTGCCAGCAGCTCCCCCCAGCGGGGCTCCTACGAGCAGTACTTC
TRBJ1-3 | . | . | TRBV7-3 | CASRGGTGNTIYF | TGTGCCAGCAGGGGGGGAACTGGAAACACCATATATTTT
TRBJ2-3 | . | TRBD2 | TRBV5-1 | CASSRTSGARTNTQYF | TGCGCCAGCAGCCGGACTAGCGGGGCCCGCACAAATACGCAGTATTTT
TRBJ2-7 | . | TRBD2 | TRBV2 | CASIAGLSYEQYF | TGTGCCAGCATAGCGGGTCTCTCCTACGAGCAGTACTTC
TRBJ1-6 | . | TRBD1 | TRBV24-1 | CATSDLLGTGKLSNSPLHF | TGTGCCACCAGTGATTTGCTCGGGACAGGCAAGCTATCTAATTCACCCCTCCACTTT
TRBJ2-7 | . | TRBD2 | TRBV11-3 | CASSVAGTYEQYF | TGTGCCAGCAGCGTAGCGGGGACCTACGAGCAGTACTTC
TRBJ2-3 | . | TRBD2 | TRBV3-1/TRBV3-2 | CASSPRGAVNTQYF | TGTGCCAGCAGCCCGCGGGGGGCGGTGAATACGCAGTATTTT
TRBJ2-1 | . | TRBD2 | TRBV27 | CASSPLAGTKNEQFF | TGTGCCAGCAGTCCGCTAGCGGGGACTAAGAATGAGCAGTTCTTC
TRBJ2-2 | . | . | TRBV5-1 | CASSEGHQTGELFF | TGCGCCAGCAGCGAGGGACACCAGACCGGGGAGCTGTTTTTT
TRBJ2-1 | . | . | TRBV7-8 | CASSLGMGGESSFGQFF | TGTGCCAGCAGCTTAGGAATGGGCGGGGAGTCTTCCTTTGGGCAGTTCTTC
TRBJ1-4 | few | . | TRBV6-5 | CASSYGGQPNEKLFF | TGTGCCAGCAGTTACGGTGGGCAGCCTAATGAAAAACTGTTTTTT
TRBJ1-6 | few | TRBD1 | TRBV7-3 | CASSWTGNNSPLHF | TGTGCCAGCAGCTGGACAGGGAATAATTCACCCCTCCACTTT
TRBJ2-5 | . | TRBD2 | TRBV29-1 | CSLSGTSGRAGETQYF | TGCAGCCTATCCGGGACTAGCGGGAGGGCCGGAGAGACCCAGTACTTC
TRBJ2-6 | . | . | TRBV7-9 | CASSPGISGANVLTF | TGTGCCAGCAGCCCGGGGATTAGTGGGGCCAACGTCCTGACTTTC
TRBJ2-7 | . | TRBD2 | TRBV7-3 | CASSLRASGTLEPPYEQYF | TGTGCCAGCAGCTTAAGGGCTAGCGGGACCCTAGAGCCCCCCTACGAGCAGTACTTC